This TCR beta chain was sequenced in a study of human T cells and chemical hapten exposure. At the level of the study: TCR yields per sample varied mostly from small pooled library volume differences. Overall study findings and caveats: TCRs exceeding 1 in 1000 frequency stayed unchanged with DPC sensitization.

Trimming removed 4 bases from V and 6 bases from J; junction bases left unmatched: 2. The CDR3 covers 13 residues. Germline V CDR1 and CDR2: SGHRS, YFSETQ. Regarding time point: patch test 1, 2 weeks after DPC sensitization. The treatment is: therapeutic diphenylcyclopropenone sensitization with weekly scalp DPC. TCRdb redid the calling of the RACE reads with MiXCR, one entry per CDR3 protein. There are some 200,000 distinct CDR3 sequences in the sample; about a fifth occur only once, and approximately 6.7% lies in the top ten. About this clonotype: Its antigen is undetermined.

The chain combines TRBV5-1 with TRBJ2-2; 8 bases align to TRBD2. This clonotype was sampled from a woman in her forties or fifties with alopecia areata. Some clones in this sample may be carry-over from other donors' samples. Material: whole blood, obtained in connection with sensitization to the hapten diphenylcyclopropenone (DPC). The CDR3 DNA is TGCGCCAGCAGCCCGGGAGGGTCCGGGGAGCTGTTTTTT. Amino acids: CASSPGGSGELFF.